The entry below gives a single T cell receptor (beta chain) sequence along with its context. Its target is unknown. V was pared by 4 bases and J by 4 bases, with 7 bases between. The germline V gene has CDR1 SGHTA and CDR2 FQGNSA. The CDR3 sequence is 12 residues long. The data were obtained in a study of T cell responses to AZD1222 COVID-19 vaccine. Whole-study results and caveats: There were vaccine-associated CD4 TCRs across spike, dominant at 160-218 and 743-854. Nearly half of spike-specific TCRs reportedly target unmutated variant regions. Every sample of the repertoires postdated the peak T cell response. White British people made up most donors, females outnumbered males, and clonal diversity was possibly underestimated.

Profiling relied on immunoSEQ multiplex PCR, and the TCRdb table lists in-frame clones only, not all of them. The sample has roughly 120,000 clones; 65% to 85% are singletons. This rearrangement joins TRBV7-2 to TRBJ2-5; no clear D. This receptor was obtained from an adult in good health. Sample: peripheral blood, taken on day 0 of AZD1222 vaccination. The DNA of the CDR3 is TGTGCCAGCAGCTCCTCGGCAGAGACCCAGTACTTC. Its protein is CASSSSAETQYF.